This TCR beta chain was sequenced during a study of STAT3 mutations in large granular lymphocyte leukemia. Study results and caveats: Every T-cell large granular lymphocyte leukemia patient had at least one immunodominant TCR beta clonotype. TCR clonotype switching after therapy occurred in about 30% of the 18 patients. In several patients, dominant TCR clone burden exceeded STAT3 mutant burden.

The CDR3 covers 14 residues. CDR1 is SGHNT, CDR2 YYREEE, per germline (reference sequence). V was pared by 9 bases and J by 0 bases, with 10 bases between. The protocol was immunoSEQ multiplex PCR, while the TCRdb copy is restricted to in-frame clones and leaves out a portion. The sample holds about 15,000 clones; nearly 95% are singletons and the top ten take less than 9.5%. As concerns this clone: Its antigen is unidentified.

The receptor was isolated from a woman aged 45-65 years with T-cell large granular lymphocyte leukemia. Some clones in this sample may be carry-over from other donors' samples. The rearrangement links TRBV5-4 to TRBJ2-6; D is tentatively TRBD1 or TRBD2 (5 bases each). Input material: peripheral blood mononuclear cells. The CDR3 DNA sequence: TGTGCCATCGAGGGGAACTCTGGGGCCAACGTCCTGACTTTC. Protein product: CAIEGNSGANVLTF.